Here is one T cell receptor (beta chain) with its context. This specimen belongs to a study of blood T cell repertoires in COVID-19. Study as a whole: Samples came from the United States, Italy and Spain, spanning acute and convalescent COVID-19. Sources were T cells, B-cell-depleted T cells, or PBMCs; the material itself was cDNA or gDNA.

Original handling: Amplification of reference gene primers provided the estimated nucleated cell counts. Profiling relied on immunoSEQ multiplex PCR, and the TCRdb table lists in-frame clones only, not all of them. That table furnishes V, J and clone size, whereas the DNA furnished D and trimming. The data show 200,000 to 300,000 clones, 70% to 85% seen once. Germline V gene data show CDR1 as SGHRS and CDR2 as YFSETQ. The ends were cut back, 0 bases at V and 3 bases at J, with 15 bases in the middle. The CDR3 loop spans 16 amino acids. Sequenced sample: peripheral blood. The source is an elderly man with acute or convalescent COVID-19. V and J are TRBV5-1 and TRBJ1-1; D may be TRBD1 (6 bases). CDR3: CASSLGHRVRDTEAFF. The CDR3 bases are TGCGCCAGCAGCTTGGGGCACAGGGTACGAGACACTGAAGCTTTCTTT.